The clone carrying this T cell receptor (beta chain) was recorded a few times. This entry belongs to a study of naive and memory T cell subsets. The library had UMIs added by 3' ligation of an oligonucleotide to TCR cDNA. Trimming left V 3 bases short and J 4 bases short, with 11 bases between. Germline V CDR1 and CDR2: KGHSH, LQKENI. The CDR3 runs to 14 residues. The SP2 primer and nested alpha and beta constant region primers amplified ligated cDNA in four rounds. MiXCR, applied by TCRdb to the 5' RACE reads, yields one record per CDR3 protein. The sample has about 62,000 distinct CDR3 sequences, around 8% seen once; the top ten hold approximately 21%.

This TCR was sampled from a female donor in good health. The V and J genes are TRBV18 and TRBJ2-3; D gene uncertain. This chain's CDR3 is CASSPVAAPDTQYF. The CDR3 DNA reads TGTGCCAGCTCACCTGTAGCTGCCCCAGATACGCAGTATTTT.